This TCR beta chain was found in a study of tumor and adjacent non-tumor tissue in lung cancer. The library came from three nested PCR rounds adapted from ARM-PCR protocols. TCRdb recomputed calls from the multiplex PCR reads with MiXCR, one row per CDR3 protein. The top ten clones hold around 43% of a sample with 65,000 to 85,000 distinct CDR3 sequences, 65% to 80% of them seen once. The germline V gene encodes CDR1 ENHRY and CDR2 SYGVKD. The CDR3 covers 14 residues. Comments on this clonotype: Its antigen is not known. The junction departs from the called germline gene at one end, perhaps through a read error.

Study-wide results and limits: Normal lung showed higher cumulative top 100 clone frequency than tumor.

No cell sorting was done before RNA was extracted from the tissue. Distant lung tissue was collected more than 3 cm away from the tumor edge. J is TRBJ2-7 and V is TRBV10-3; D remains ambiguous. The clonotype was recovered from a man aged 60 to 75 with non-small cell lung cancer. Sequencing used distant non-tumor lung tissue. In DNA, the CDR3 is TGTACCATCAGTGAGTCCGGGTGTATCTACGAGCAGTACTTC. Translating gives CTISESGCIYEQYF.